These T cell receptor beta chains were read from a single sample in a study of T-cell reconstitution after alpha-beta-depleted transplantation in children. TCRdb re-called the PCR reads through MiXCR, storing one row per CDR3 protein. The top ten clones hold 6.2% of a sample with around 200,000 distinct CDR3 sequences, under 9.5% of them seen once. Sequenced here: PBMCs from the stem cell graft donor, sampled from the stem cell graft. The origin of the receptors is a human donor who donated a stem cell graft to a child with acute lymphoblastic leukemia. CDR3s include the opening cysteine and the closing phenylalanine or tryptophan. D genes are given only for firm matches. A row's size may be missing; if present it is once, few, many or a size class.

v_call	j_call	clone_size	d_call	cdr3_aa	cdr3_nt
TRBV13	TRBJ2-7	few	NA	CASSQGQSDSYEQYF	TGTGCCAGCAGCCAAGGACAGTCCGACTCCTACGAGCAGTACTTC
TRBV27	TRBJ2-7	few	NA	CASSFLSGTYEQYF	TGTGCCAGCAGTTTCCTCTCAGGGACCTACGAGCAGTACTTC
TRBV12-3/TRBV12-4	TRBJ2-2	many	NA	CASSLDSYYYQELFF	TGTGCCAGCAGTTTAGACTCCTACTACTATCAGGAGCTGTTTTTT
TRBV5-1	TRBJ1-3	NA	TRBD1	CASQLGGQSLSSGNTIYF	TGCGCCAGCCAGCTTGGGGGACAGAGCCTCAGCTCTGGAAACACCATATATTTT
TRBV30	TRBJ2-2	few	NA	CAWDAGFGGELFF	TGTGCCTGGGACGCAGGGTTCGGCGGGGAGCTGTTTTTT
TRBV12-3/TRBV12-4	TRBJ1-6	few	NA	CASRGPGATQRYDYNSPLHF	TGTGCCAGCCGAGGCCCCGGGGCTACGCAGAGATATGATTATAATTCACCCCTCCACTTT
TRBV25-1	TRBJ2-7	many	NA	CASSEWGGLAYEQYF	TGTGCCAGCAGTGAATGGGGGGGCCTGGCCTACGAGCAGTACTTC
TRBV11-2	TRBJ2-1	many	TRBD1	CASSARDSPVEQFF	TGTGCCAGCAGCGCCAGGGACAGCCCCGTTGAGCAGTTCTTC
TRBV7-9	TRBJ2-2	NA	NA	CASSPPGASGELFF	TGTGCCAGCAGCCCCCCTGGTGCGTCCGGGGAGCTGTTTTTT
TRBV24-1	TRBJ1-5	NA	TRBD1	CATSDPTGRQPQHF	TGTGCCACCAGTGACCCGACAGGGCGTCAGCCCCAGCATTTT
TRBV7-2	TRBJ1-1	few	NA	CASSLEGQGLEAFF	TGTGCCAGCAGCTTAGAGGGGCAGGGGCTTGAAGCTTTCTTT
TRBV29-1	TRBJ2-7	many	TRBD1	CSVGDRGWEQYF	TGCAGCGTGGGGGACAGGGGGTGGGAGCAGTACTTC
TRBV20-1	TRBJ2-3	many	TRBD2	CSASSSGGAITQYF	TGCAGTGCTAGCTCAAGCGGGGGGGCAATTACGCAGTATTTT
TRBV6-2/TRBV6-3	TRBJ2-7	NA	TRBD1	CASRTQGAFSYEQYF	TGTGCCAGCAGAACACAGGGGGCATTCTCCTACGAGCAGTACTTC
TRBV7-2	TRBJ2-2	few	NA	CASSLDRVDTGELFF	TGTGCCAGCAGCTTAGACAGGGTCGACACCGGGGAGCTGTTTTTT
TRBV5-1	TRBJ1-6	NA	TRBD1	CASSSSTGGLSSPLHF	TGCGCCAGCAGCTCGTCGACAGGGGGCTTGTCCTCACCCCTCCACTTT
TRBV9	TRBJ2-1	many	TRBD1	CASSVDSRQGYNEQFF	TGTGCCAGCAGCGTAGACTCGAGACAGGGTTACAATGAGCAGTTCTTC
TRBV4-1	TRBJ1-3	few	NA	CASSQGRQGSSGNTIYF	TGCGCCAGCAGCCAAGGCCGCCAGGGGAGCTCTGGAAACACCATATATTTT
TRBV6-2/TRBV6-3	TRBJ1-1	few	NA	CASSKRVRDTEAFF	TGTGCCAGCAGTAAACGGGTAAGGGACACTGAAGCTTTCTTT
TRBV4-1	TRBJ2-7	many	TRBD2	CASSQGLAGEDEHYF	TGCGCCAGCAGCCAAGGGCTAGCGGGGGAGGACGAGCATTACTTC
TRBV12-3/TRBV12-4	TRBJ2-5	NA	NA	CASSSDGPKTQYF	TGTGCCAGCAGTTCGGACGGTCCCAAGACCCAGTACTTC
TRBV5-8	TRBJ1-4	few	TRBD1	CASSHQGDPNEKLFF	TGTGCCAGCAGCCATCAGGGGGACCCTAATGAAAAACTGTTTTTT
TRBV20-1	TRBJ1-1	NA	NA	CSASKGSGWAFF	TGCAGTGCTAGCAAGGGATCGGGGTGGGCTTTCTTT
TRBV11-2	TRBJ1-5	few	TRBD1	CASSRYRGSNQPQHF	TGTGCCAGCAGCCGGTACAGGGGTAGCAATCAGCCCCAGCATTTT
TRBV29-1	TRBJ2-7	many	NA	CSVGGNYEQYF	TGCAGCGTTGGGGGGAACTACGAGCAGTACTTC
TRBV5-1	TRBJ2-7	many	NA	CASSPQGGGYEQYF	TGCGCCAGCAGCCCTCAAGGAGGGGGCTACGAGCAGTACTTC
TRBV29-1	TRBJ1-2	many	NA	CSVVARADRSDGYTF	TGCAGCGTTGTGGCCAGGGCTGATAGAAGCGATGGCTACACCTTC